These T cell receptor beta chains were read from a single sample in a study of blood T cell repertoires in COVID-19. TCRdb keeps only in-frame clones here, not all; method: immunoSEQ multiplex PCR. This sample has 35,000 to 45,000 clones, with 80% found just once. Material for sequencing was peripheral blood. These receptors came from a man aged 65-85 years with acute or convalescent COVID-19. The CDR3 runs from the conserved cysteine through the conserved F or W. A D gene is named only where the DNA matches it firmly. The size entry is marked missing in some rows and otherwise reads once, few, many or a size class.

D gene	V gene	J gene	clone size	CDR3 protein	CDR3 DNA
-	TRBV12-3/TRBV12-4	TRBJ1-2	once	CASGENYGYTF	TGTGCCAGCGGGGAGAACTATGGCTACACCTTC
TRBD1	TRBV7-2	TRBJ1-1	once	CASSLQGGRTEAFF	TGTGCCAGCAGCTTACAAGGGGGCAGAACTGAAGCTTTCTTT
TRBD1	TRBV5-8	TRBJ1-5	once	CASSTGQRSNQPQHF	TGTGCCAGCAGCACGGGACAGCGTAGCAATCAGCCCCAGCATTTT
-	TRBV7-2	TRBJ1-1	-	CASSSQGSGTEAFF	TGTGCCAGCAGCTCACAGGGTAGTGGAACTGAAGCTTTCTTT
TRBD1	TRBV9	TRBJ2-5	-	CASSPGVGTGGQETQYF	TGTGCCAGCAGCCCCGGAGTGGGGACAGGGGGCCAAGAGACCCAGTACTTC
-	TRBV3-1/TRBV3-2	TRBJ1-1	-	CASSKYRDTEAFF	TGTGCCAGCAGCAAGTACAGGGACACTGAAGCTTTCTTT
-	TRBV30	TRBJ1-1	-	CAGGLLTEAFF	TGTGCCGGGGGCCTTCTCACTGAAGCTTTCTTT
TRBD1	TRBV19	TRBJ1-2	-	CASSMGTGAIYDGYTF	TGTGCCAGTAGTATGGGGACAGGGGCGATTTACGATGGCTACACCTTC
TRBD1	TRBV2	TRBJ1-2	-	CASSEGPGQGRNYGYTF	TGTGCCAGCAGTGAAGGGCCAGGACAGGGGAGGAACTATGGCTACACCTTC
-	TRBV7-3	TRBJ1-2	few	CASSPPGFNYGYTF	TGTGCCAGCAGCCCCCCAGGGTTTAACTATGGCTACACCTTC
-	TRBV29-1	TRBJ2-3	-	CSVERDTDTQYF	TGCAGCGTTGAGAGGGACACAGATACGCAGTATTTT
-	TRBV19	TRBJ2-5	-	CASSRGGTQETQYF	TGTGCCAGTAGTAGGGGCGGGACCCAAGAGACCCAGTACTTC
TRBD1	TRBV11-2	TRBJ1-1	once	CASSSTENEPRDRGTEAFF	TGTGCCAGCAGCTCAACCGAAAATGAGCCCCGGGACAGGGGCACTGAAGCTTTCTTT
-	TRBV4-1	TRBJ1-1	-	CASSPLLSTNTEAFF	TGCGCCAGCAGCCCCCTGTTAAGCACGAACACTGAAGCTTTCTTT
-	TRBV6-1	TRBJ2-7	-	CASSESPGLGEQYF	TGTGCCAGCAGTGAATCCCCAGGGCTTGGCGAGCAGTACTTC
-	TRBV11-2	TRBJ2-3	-	CASSLEGLTDTQYF	TGTGCCAGCAGCTTAGAGGGCCTCACAGATACGCAGTATTTT
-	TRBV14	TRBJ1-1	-	CASSPLTAVMNTEAFF	TGTGCCAGCAGCCCTCTAACGGCGGTTATGAACACTGAAGCTTTCTTT
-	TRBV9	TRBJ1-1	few	CASSVGIGVALNTEAFF	TGTGCCAGCAGCGTAGGGATAGGGGTGGCGCTGAACACTGAAGCTTTCTTT
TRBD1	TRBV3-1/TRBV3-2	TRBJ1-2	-	CASSPTGRLKNYGYTF	TGTGCCAGCAGCCCGACAGGGCGGCTAAAGAACTATGGCTACACCTTC
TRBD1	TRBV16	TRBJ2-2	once	CASSPGQGAIAGELFF	TGTGCCAGCAGCCCGGGACAGGGGGCGATTGCCGGGGAGCTGTTTTTT
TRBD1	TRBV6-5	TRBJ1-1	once	CASSYRRQGGSEAFF	TGTGCCAGCAGTTACCGCCGACAGGGAGGATCTGAAGCTTTCTTT
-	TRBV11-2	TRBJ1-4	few	CASSFTRPRIATNEKLFF	TGTGCCAGCAGCTTTACTAGGCCCCGAATTGCAACTAATGAAAAACTGTTTTTT
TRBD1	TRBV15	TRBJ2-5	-	CATSSEGAFETQYF	TGTGCCACCAGCAGCGAGGGGGCTTTTGAGACCCAGTACTTC
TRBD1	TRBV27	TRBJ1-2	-	CASSWDSRYGYTF	TGTGCCAGCAGTTGGGACAGCCGCTATGGCTACACCTTC